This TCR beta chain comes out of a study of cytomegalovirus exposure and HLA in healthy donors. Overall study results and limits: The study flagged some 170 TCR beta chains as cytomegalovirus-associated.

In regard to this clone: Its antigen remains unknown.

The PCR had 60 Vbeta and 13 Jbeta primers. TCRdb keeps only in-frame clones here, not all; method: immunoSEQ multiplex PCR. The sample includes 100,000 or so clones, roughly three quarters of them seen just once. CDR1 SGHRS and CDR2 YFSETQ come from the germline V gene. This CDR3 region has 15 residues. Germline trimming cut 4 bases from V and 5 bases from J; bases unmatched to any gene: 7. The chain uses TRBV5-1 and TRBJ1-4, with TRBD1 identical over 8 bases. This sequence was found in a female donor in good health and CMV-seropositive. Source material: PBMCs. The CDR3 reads CASSQTGAGNEKLFF. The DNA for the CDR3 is TGCGCCAGCAGCCAGACAGGGGCAGGAAATGAAAAACTGTTTTTT. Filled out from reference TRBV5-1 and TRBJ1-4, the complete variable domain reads KAGVTQTPRYLIKTRGQQVTLSCSPISGHRSVSWYQQTPGQGLQFLFEYFSETQRNKGNFPGRFSGRQFSNSRSEMNVSTLELGDSALYLCASSQTGAGNEKLFFGSGTQLSVL.